What follows are 10 T cell receptor beta chains derived from one specimen sequenced in a study of cytomegalovirus exposure and HLA in healthy donors. Only in-frame clones appear in the TCRdb table, and some are missing; sequencing was by immunoSEQ multiplex PCR. This table holds about 60,000 clones, 90% found once. Material: PBMCs. The source of these receptors is a man between 18 and 35 years old in good health and CMV-seronegative.

CDR3 sequence: CAWRGTSGSSYNEQFF. The CDR3 region has the DNA TGTGCCTGGAGGGGGACTAGCGGGAGCTCATACAATGAGCAGTTCTTC. This chain joins TRBV30 and TRBJ2-1; 14 positions agree with TRBD2. Germline V gene data show CDR1 as GTSNPN and CDR2 as SVGIG (reference sequence). The trim removed 3 bases at V and 4 bases at J, leaving 5 bases unmatched. CDR3 size: 16 residues.

The genes are TRBV18 and TRBJ2-5, with D hard to call. CDR1 and CDR2 (germline): KGHSH, LQKENI. CDR3 length equals 12 residues. Trimming stripped 2 bases from V and 5 bases from J, with 6 bases between. The CDR3 spells CASSPVIETQYF. CDR3 coding DNA: TGTGCCAGCTCACCAGTTATCGAGACCCAGTACTTC.

The chain recombines TRBV28 with TRBJ2-7; 9 bases match TRBD1. Germline assignment: CDR1 MDHEN and CDR2 SYDVKM. The CDR3 covers 15 residues. J gave up 1 base and V 7 bases, and 8 bases lay outside the gene matches. CDR3 loop: CASTSPGQGSYEQYF. The CDR3 DNA follows: TGTGCCAGCACGTCCCCGGGACAGGGTTCCTACGAGCAGTACTTC.

The J gene is TRBJ1-1, the V gene TRBV28, with a weak D call TRBD1 (6 bases). The V end lost 5 bases, the J end lost 0 bases, and 10 bases lay between the germline ends. This CDR3 contains 14 residues. Germline lookup yields CDR1 MDHEN and CDR2 SYDVKM. CDR3: CASSVGQLNTEAFF. The CDR3, as DNA: TGTGCCAGCAGTGTCGGACAGTTGAACACTGAAGCTTTCTTT.

Note on this clone: The junction and the germline gene differ at one end; a read error may be behind it. This chain joins TRBV30 and TRBJ1-2, with D maybe TRBD1 (5 bases). Germline V lookup: CDR1 GTSNPN, CDR2 SVGIG (reference sequence). The CDR3 consists of 15 residues. CDR3 DNA: TGTGCCGGGAGGGACGGCTTGGCGGATGCGGGTGGCTACACCTTC. The encoded protein is CAGRDGLADAGGYTF. Complete variable domain (other parts from reference TRBV30 and TRBJ1-2): SQTIHQWPATLVQPVGSPLSLECTVEGTSNPNLYWYRQAAGRGLQLLFYSVGIGQISSEVPQNLSASRPQDRQFILSSKKLLLSDSGFYLCAGRDGLADAGGYTFGSGTRLTVV.

The genes are TRBV30 and TRBJ1-5; D not certain. V was cut by 0 bases and J by 3 bases, with 12 bases left in between. Germline CDR1 is GTSNPN and CDR2 is SVGIG (reference sequence). CDR3 size: 15 residues. The CDR3 loop reads CAWSVPGEANQPQHF. The CDR3 nucleotides read TGTGCCTGGAGTGTACCCGGGGAAGCCAATCAGCCCCAGCATTTT.

The chain is built from TRBV11-2 and TRBJ2-2; TRBD2 agrees at 7 bases. There are 17 residues in the CDR3. CDR1 is SGHAT and CDR2 is FQNNGV in the germline V gene. V dropped 5 bases and J dropped 2; count of bases not matched to a gene: 11. CDR3 sequence: CASSRPSSGVNTGELFF. The DNA for the CDR3 is TGTGCCAGCAGCCGGCCCTCTAGCGGAGTCAACACCGGGGAGCTGTTTTTT.

CDR3 residues: CASSQERTRSDEQFF. For the CDR3, the DNA is TGCGCCAGCAGCCAAGAGCGAACTAGGTCGGATGAGCAGTTCTTC. The chain has TRBV4-1 and TRBJ2-1, with a possible D match to TRBD2 (5 bases). Germline loops: CDR1 MGHRA, CDR2 YSYEKL. The V and J ends lost 0 bases and 8 bases respectively, with 14 bases between them. The CDR3 is 15 residues long.

The chain couples TRBV28 to TRBJ1-4; D might be TRBD1 (6 bases). Germline V gene lookup returns CDR1 MDHEN and CDR2 SYDVKM. The V gene lost 5 bases and the J gene lost 0 bases, with 16 bases spanning the gap. This CDR3 spans 17 amino acids. The CDR3 sequence is CASSGGGAGATNEKLFF. CDR3 DNA sequence: TGTGCCAGCAGTGGGGGGGGCGCGGGGGCAACTAATGAAAAACTGTTTTTT.

The chain combines TRBV25-1 with TRBJ1-5; D is uncertain. CDR1 is MGHDK, CDR2 SYGVNS, per germline. With 3 bases removed from V and 0 bases from J, the gap between germline ends came to 12 bases. This CDR3 region has 16 residues. DNA for the CDR3: TGTGCCAGCAGTGATGGCGGGCGAGGTAGCAATCAGCCCCAGCATTTT. Its protein product is CASSDGGRGSNQPQHF.